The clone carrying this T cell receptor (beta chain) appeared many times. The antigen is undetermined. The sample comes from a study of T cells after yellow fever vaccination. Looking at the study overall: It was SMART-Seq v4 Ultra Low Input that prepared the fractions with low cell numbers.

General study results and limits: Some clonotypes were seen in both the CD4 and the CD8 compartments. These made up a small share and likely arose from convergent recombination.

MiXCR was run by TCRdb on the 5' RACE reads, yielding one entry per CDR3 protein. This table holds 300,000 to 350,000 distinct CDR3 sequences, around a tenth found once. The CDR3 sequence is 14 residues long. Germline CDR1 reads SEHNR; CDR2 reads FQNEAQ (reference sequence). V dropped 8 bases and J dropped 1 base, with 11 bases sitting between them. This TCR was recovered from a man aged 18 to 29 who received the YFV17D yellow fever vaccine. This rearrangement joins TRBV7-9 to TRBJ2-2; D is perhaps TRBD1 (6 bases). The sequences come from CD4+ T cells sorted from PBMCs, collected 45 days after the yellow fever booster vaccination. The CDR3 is CASGTPMNTGELFF. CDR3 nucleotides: TGTGCCAGCGGGACACCGATGAACACCGGGGAGCTGTTTTTT.